One sample yielded the 30 T cell receptor beta chains listed below, sequenced in a study of blood T cell repertoires in COVID-19. Assay: immunoSEQ multiplex PCR; the TCRdb copy retains only in-frame clones and omits some. The table has roughly 500,000 clones, roughly 90% seen once; the top ten hold 1.5% to 2%. Sample: PBMCs or T cells enriched from blood (not recorded which). These receptors came from a middle-aged woman who had recovered from COVID-19.

This chain connects TRBV3-1 (or the pseudogene TRBV3-2) to TRBJ2-1; D remains ambiguous. V lost 0 bases and J 4 bases, leaving 10 bases between the germline ends. Germline CDR1 reads LGHDT; CDR2 reads YNNKEL (reference sequence). The CDR3 spans 15 residues. The CDR3 region has the DNA TGTGCCAGCAGCCAAGAAATTGGCGGATACAATGAGCAGTTCTTC. It translates to CASSQEIGGYNEQFF.

This clone was found once. J is TRBJ2-1 and V is TRBV11-2; D call uncertain. The CDR3 extends over 16 amino acids. The germline V gene encodes CDR1 SGHAT and CDR2 FQNNGV. Trimming took off 0 bases at V and 0 bases at J, with 9 bases between the two ends. The CDR3 reads CASSLDEASSYNEQFF. DNA for the CDR3: TGTGCCAGCAGCTTAGATGAGGCCAGCTCCTACAATGAGCAGTTCTTC.

V gene TRBV10-1 combines with J gene TRBJ1-1; D is unclear. Trimming shortened V by 0 bases and J by 3 bases, and 8 bases separated the two germline ends. This CDR3 spans 14 amino acids. In germline, CDR1 is WNHNN, CDR2 SYGVQD (reference sequence). CDR3 in DNA: TGCGCCAGCAGTGAGTCAACGGGTTACACTGAAGCTTTCTTT. This translates into CASSESTGYTEAFF.

The CDR3 bases are TGTGCCAGCAGCAAATTTACAGAAAATCAGCCCCAGCATTTT. Protein sequence: CASSKFTENQPQHF. The rearrangement uses TRBV21-1 and TRBJ1-5; TRBD1, the table's D call, lacks a check against the DNA. TRBV21-1 counts as a pseudogene. This CDR3 has 14 residues.

The chain combines TRBV7-8 with TRBJ2-5; D is uncertain. The V gene lost 1 base and the J gene lost 3 bases, with 9 bases spanning the gap. Looked up from germline, CDR1 is SGHVS and CDR2 is FQNEAQ. This CDR3 spans 14 amino acids. In nucleotides, the CDR3 is TGTGCCAGCAGCTTAGTCGCTCGCGAAGAGACCCAGTACTTC. Amino acid sequence: CASSLVAREETQYF.

The rearrangement uses TRBV28 and TRBJ2-5; 8 nucleotides match TRBD1. The junction had 8 bases not matched to a gene; V was cut back by 3 bases and J by 5 bases. CDR3 size: 15 residues. Germline CDR1 MDHEN, CDR2 SYDVKM. CDR3 amino acids: CASSLPQGVWETQYF. CDR3 bases: TGTGCCAGCAGTTTGCCACAGGGGGTATGGGAGACCCAGTACTTC.

The genes are TRBV5-8 and TRBJ1-1; D is uncertain. Germline V gene lookup returns CDR1 SGHTS and CDR2 YDEGEE. The CDR3 is 14 amino acids. V shed 1 base and J shed 6 bases, with 13 bases lying between them. The CDR3 is CASSLNVRRAEAFF. The CDR3 DNA is TGTGCCAGCAGCTTGAACGTCAGGAGGGCTGAAGCTTTCTTT.

This rearrangement joins TRBV24-1 to TRBJ1-2; tentative D call: TRBD1 (6 bases). The germline V gene encodes CDR1 KGHDR and CDR2 SFDVKD. V shed 4 bases and J shed 3 bases, with 11 bases lying between them. The CDR3 loop spans 14 amino acids. CDR3 region: CATSDRQAYYGYTF. In nucleotides, the CDR3 is TGTGCCACCAGTGACCGACAGGCCTACTATGGCTACACCTTC.

The rearrangement links TRBV12-3 or TRBV12-4 to TRBJ1-4, with a possible D match to TRBD1 (6 bases). The CDR3 sequence is 13 residues long. V lost 0 bases, J lost 8 bases, and 7 bases lay in between. The CDR3 nucleotides are TGTGCCAGCAGTTTAGCGCAGGGGGAAAAACTGTTTTTT. This sequence encodes CASSLAQGEKLFF.

In its sample, this clone was seen once. This CDR3 is CASMLRQGGTEAFF. The CDR3 coding sequence is TGTGCCAGTATGCTAAGGCAGGGAGGCACTGAAGCTTTCTTT. V usage is TRBV19 and J usage is TRBJ1-1; perhaps TRBD1 as D (5 bases). Deletions cut 7 bases from V and 4 bases from J, with 16 bases between. The CDR3 has 14 amino acids. The germline V gene has CDR1 LNHDA and CDR2 SQIVND (reference sequence).

This rearrangement joins TRBV7-9 to TRBJ1-3, with D perhaps matching TRBD1 (6 bases). Germline CDR1 is SEHNR and CDR2 is FQNEAQ (reference sequence). This CDR3 contains 15 residues. With 5 bases removed from V and 3 bases from J, the gap between germline ends came to 14 bases. In DNA form, the CDR3 reads TGTGCCAGCAGCGGGACAAACAATGATGGAAACACCATATATTTT. It is translated as CASSGTNNDGNTIYF.

Regarding this clone: At one end, the junction sequence differs from germline, possibly due to a read error. The chain carries TRBV6-5 and TRBJ2-4, with a possible D match to TRBD2 (5 bases). CDR1 and CDR2 (germline): MNHEY, SVGAGI. This CDR3 is built from 14 residues. The CDR3 protein is CASSTSGLKNIQYF. DNA for the CDR3: TGTGCCAGCAGCACGAGCGGACTTAAAAACATTCAATACTTC.

This rearrangement joins TRBV11-2 to TRBJ2-5; 7 bases fit TRBD2. The ends lost 4 bases at V and 2 bases at J; junction bases unmatched: 7. The CDR3 contains 15 residues. In germline, CDR1 is SGHAT, CDR2 FQNNGV. CDR3 coding DNA: TGTGCCAGCAGCTCCAGACTAGCCACACAAGAGACCCAGTACTTC. Amino acids: CASSSRLATQETQYF. Combining the CDR3 with reference TRBV11-2 and TRBJ2-5 gives the whole variable domain EAGVAQSPRYKIIEKRQSVAFWCNPISGHATLYWYQQILGQGPKLLIQFQNNGVVDDSQLPKDRFSAERLKGVDSTLKIQPAKLEDSAVYLCASSSRLATQETQYFGPGTRLLVL.

The chain is built from TRBV27 and TRBJ1-1; TRBD1 might be the D (6 bases). This CDR3 region has 14 residues. Trimming stripped 5 bases from V and 3 bases from J, with 13 bases between. Germline assignment: CDR1 MNHEY and CDR2 SMNVEV (reference sequence). DNA for the CDR3: TGTGCCAGCAGTCTTAACAGGGTGGACACTGAAGCTTTCTTT. Protein product: CASSLNRVDTEAFF.

This clone has just one count. This chain joins TRBV5-1 and TRBJ2-5, with 7 bases identical to TRBD1. Germline CDR1 SGHRS, CDR2 YFSETQ. This CDR3 spans 15 amino acids. The J segment lost 4 bases and the V segment lost 1 base, leaving 7 bases of the junction unmatched. The DNA for the CDR3 is TGCGCCAGCAGCTTGACTAGGGGACAGTTAGAGACCCAGTACTTC. Its protein product is CASSLTRGQLETQYF.

CDR3 DNA sequence: TGTGCCAGCAGAAGCGGGGGATATGAGTACGAGCAGTACTTC. Its translation: CASRSGGYEYEQYF. This chain uses TRBV25-1 with TRBJ2-7; 8 nucleotides line up with TRBD2. In germline, CDR1 is MGHDK, CDR2 SYGVNS. The CDR3 runs to 14 residues. With V trimmed by 6 bases and J by 4 bases, 8 bases remained unmatched.

The V and J genes are TRBV19 and TRBJ2-7, with a weak D call TRBD1 (6 bases). CDR1 LNHDA and CDR2 SQIVND come from the germline V gene (reference sequence). V was clipped by 5 bases and J by 4 bases, with 15 bases between them. CDR3 length equals 14 residues. CDR3 protein: CASSFGTRTYEQYF. As DNA, the CDR3 is TGTGCCAGTAGTTTCGGGACACGGACTTACGAGCAGTACTTC.

The chain employs TRBV9 and TRBJ1-1; no reliable D call. V was pared by 2 bases and J by 1 base, with 6 bases between. The CDR3 loop spans 13 amino acids. Per germline, CDR1 SGDLS and CDR2 YYNGEE. CDR3 bases: TGTGCCAGCAGCGTTGGGCGGAACACTGAAGCTTTCTTT. As protein: CASSVGRNTEAFF. The full variable domain, its missing parts supplied by reference TRBV9 and TRBJ1-1, is DSGVTQTPKHLITATGQRVTLRCSPRSGDLSVYWYQQSLDQGLQFLIQYYNGEERAKGNILERFSAQQFPDLHSELNLSSLELGDSALYFCASSVGRNTEAFFGQGTRLTVV.

This clone occurred a few times. The genes are TRBV5-4 and TRBJ1-2, with 9 bases lining up with TRBD1. J lost 3 bases, V lost 4 bases, and 4 bases had no gene match. Germline V gives CDR1 SGHNT, CDR2 YYREEE (reference sequence). The CDR3 runs 14 residues. Here the CDR3 reads CASSPGTGYYGYTF. The CDR3 region has the DNA TGTGCCAGCAGCCCCGGGACAGGGTACTATGGCTACACCTTC.

This chain links TRBV14 with TRBJ2-3, with a weak D call TRBD2 (5 bases). Trimming cost V 4 bases and J 3 bases, with 11 bases left between them. Germline V gene sequence: CDR1 SGHDN, CDR2 FVKESK. The CDR3 consists of 14 residues. The CDR3 loop reads CASSPADFTDTQYF. CDR3 DNA: TGTGCCAGCAGCCCCGCGGACTTTACAGATACGCAGTATTTT.

This chain connects TRBV4-3 to TRBJ2-7, with TRBD1 matching 7 bases. The V gene end was trimmed by 3 bases and the J gene end by 3 bases; junction bases not matched to a gene: 5. CDR1 is LGHNA and CDR2 is YSLEER in the germline V gene. This CDR3 region has 14 residues. CDR3 amino acids: CASSQYRDSYEQYF. CDR3 in DNA: TGCGCCAGCAGCCAGTACCGGGACAGCTACGAGCAGTACTTC.

A word on this clone: Sequence at one end of the junction differs from germline and may be a read error. The rearrangement links TRBV11-3 to TRBJ2-2; possible D gene TRBD1, 7 bases. Per germline, CDR1 SGHNT and CDR2 YENEEA. The CDR3 sequence is 15 residues long. In nucleotides, the CDR3 is TGTGCCAGCAGTTTAGGAGGGGGCAACACCGGGGAGCTGTTTTTT. Protein: CASSLGGGNTGELFF.

This clone was seen more than once but under ten times. The rearrangement joins TRBV4-2 to TRBJ2-2, with TRBD2 identical over 12 bases. CDR1 LGHNA and CDR2 YNFKEQ come from the germline V gene. The CDR3 runs 17 residues. The J segment lost 2 bases and the V segment lost 1 base, leaving 2 bases of the junction unmatched. In DNA, the CDR3 is TGTGCCAGCAGCCAAGGGACTAGCGGGGTAAACACCGGGGAGCTGTTTTTT. It encodes CASSQGTSGVNTGELFF.

This clone was picked up a small number of times. J is TRBJ2-2 and V is TRBV7-2; 8 bases are a match to TRBD2. The CDR3 is made up of 15 amino acids. From germline, CDR1 is SGHTA and CDR2 FQGNSA. The V gene end was trimmed by 3 bases and the J gene end by 3 bases; junction bases not matched to a gene: 3. The CDR3 spells CASSFGGRYTGELFF. The CDR3 DNA follows: TGTGCCAGCAGCTTCGGCGGGAGGTACACCGGGGAGCTGTTTTTT.

The V call is TRBV5-1, the J call TRBJ1-2, with D unresolved. The germline V and J ends were trimmed by 4 bases and 5 bases, with 12 bases remaining between them. The CDR3 contains 13 residues. Germline lookup yields CDR1 SGHRS and CDR2 YFSETQ. The CDR3 loop is CASSVNPLYGYTF. Here the CDR3 DNA reads TGCGCCAGCAGCGTAAATCCCCTATATGGCTACACCTTC.

The chain uses TRBV3-1 (or the pseudogene TRBV3-2) and TRBJ1-2; D gene ambiguous. V was trimmed by 4 bases and J by 7 bases, leaving 16 bases between them. The germline CDR1 and CDR2 sequences are LGHDT and YNNKEL (reference sequence). The CDR3 totals 14 residues. Here the CDR3 DNA reads TGTGCCAGCAGCCGCCCCTCGACTGCCGGTGGCTACACCTTC. Residues: CASSRPSTAGGYTF.

V and J are TRBV5-1 and TRBJ1-1; possibly TRBD1 for D (5 bases). Trimming shortened V by 5 bases and J by 7 bases, and 12 bases separated the two germline ends. Germline CDR1 and CDR2: SGHRS and YFSETQ. The CDR3 is made up of 12 amino acids. Here the CDR3 reads CASSFQGGEAFF. The DNA of the CDR3 is TGCGCCAGCAGTTTTCAGGGCGGTGAAGCTTTCTTT.

The chain is built from TRBV21-1 and TRBJ2-7; TRBD1, the D gene given by the table, was not confirmed from the DNA. TRBV21-1 is listed as a pseudogene. The CDR3 has 14 amino acids. Here the CDR3 reads CASSKYDRDREQYF. CDR3 bases: TGTGCCAGCAGCAAATATGACAGGGACCGCGAGCAGTACTTC.

The genes are TRBV20-1 and TRBJ1-1; TRBD1 might be the D (5 bases). The germline V gene has CDR1 DFQATT and CDR2 SNEGSKA (reference sequence). This CDR3 is 11 amino acids long. The CDR3 is CSAIGGESTFF. CDR3 sequence (DNA): TGCAGCGCAATAGGAGGGGAAAGCACTTTCTTT.

The chain carries TRBV18 and TRBJ1-1; 8 bases fit TRBD1. J lost 3 bases, V lost 0 bases, and 6 bases had no gene match. Looked up from germline, CDR1 is KGHSH and CDR2 is LQKENI. The CDR3 extends over 16 amino acids. The CDR3 DNA is TGTGCCAGCTCACCACCTGGACAGGGCTCATACACTGAAGCTTTCTTT. This codes for CASSPPGQGSYTEAFF.